The present T cell receptor (beta chain) was sequenced within a study of cytomegalovirus exposure and HLA in healthy donors. Some clones are missing from TCRdb's copy, which holds only in-frame ones; the method was immunoSEQ multiplex PCR. Of some 200,000 clones in the sample, approximately 86% are singletons; the top ten hold roughly 6.6%. From germline, CDR1 is MDHEN and CDR2 SYDVKM. This CDR3 comprises 12 residues. Deletions cut 6 bases from V and 0 bases from J, with 4 bases between. The sequence came from a man under 40 in good health and CMV-seropositive. This chain joins TRBV28 and TRBJ2-3; D gene ambiguous. Specimen: PBMCs. The DNA for the CDR3 is TGTGCCAGCAGCCCTAGCACAGATACGCAGTATTTT. The encoded protein is CASSPSTDTQYF. The entire variable domain, with the rest obtained from reference TRBV28 and TRBJ2-3, is as follows: DVKVTQSSRYLVKRTGEKVFLECVQDMDHENMFWYRQDPGLGLRLIYFSYDVKMKEKGDIPEGYSVSREKKERFSLILESASTNQTSMYLCASSPSTDTQYFGPGTRLTVL.